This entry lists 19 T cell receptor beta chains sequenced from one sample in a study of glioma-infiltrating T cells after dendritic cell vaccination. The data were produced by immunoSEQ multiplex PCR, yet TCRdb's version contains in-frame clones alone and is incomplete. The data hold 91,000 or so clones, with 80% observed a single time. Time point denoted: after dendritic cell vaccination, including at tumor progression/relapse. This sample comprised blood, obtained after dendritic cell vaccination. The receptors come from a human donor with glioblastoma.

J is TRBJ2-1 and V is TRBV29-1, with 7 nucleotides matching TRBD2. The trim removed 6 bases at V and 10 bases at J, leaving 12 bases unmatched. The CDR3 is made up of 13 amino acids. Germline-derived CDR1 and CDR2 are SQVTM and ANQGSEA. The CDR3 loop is CSVCTLGGMEQFF. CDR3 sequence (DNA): TGCAGCGTCTGCACGTTGGGAGGGATGGAGCAGTTCTTC.

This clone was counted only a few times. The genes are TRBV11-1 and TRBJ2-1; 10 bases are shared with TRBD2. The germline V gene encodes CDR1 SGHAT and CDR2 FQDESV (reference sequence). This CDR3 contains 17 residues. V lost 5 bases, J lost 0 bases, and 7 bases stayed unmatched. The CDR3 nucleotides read TGTGCCAGCAGCCTGATTAGCGGGGGGAGCTCCTACAATGAGCAGTTCTTC. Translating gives CASSLISGGSSYNEQFF.

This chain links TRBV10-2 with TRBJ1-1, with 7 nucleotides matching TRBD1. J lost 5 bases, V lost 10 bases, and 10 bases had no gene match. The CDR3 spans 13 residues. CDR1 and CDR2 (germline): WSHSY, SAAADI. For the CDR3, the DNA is TGCGCCACCTCGCGGACAGGAGGGACTGAAGCTTTCTTT. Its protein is CATSRTGGTEAFF.

The CDR3 DNA is TGTGCCAGCAGCCGCGGGACTAGCTACCAAGAGACCCAGTACTTC. This translates into CASSRGTSYQETQYF. The chain links TRBV7-6 to TRBJ2-5; 9 bases are a match to TRBD2. The length of the CDR3 is 15 residues. V was clipped by 5 bases and J by 0 bases; unmatched bases: 4. Germline CDR1 and CDR2: SGHVS and FNYEAQ. Full variable domain (rest looked up from reference TRBV7-6 and TRBJ2-5): GAGVSQSPRYKVTKRGQDVALRCDPISGHVSLYWYRQALGQGPEFLTYFNYEAQQDKSGLPNDRFSAERPEGSISTLTIQRTEQRDSAMYRCASSRGTSYQETQYFGPGTRLLVL.

The CDR3 DNA is TGTGCCGGGAAAGACGGGACATTCCTCCGCTATGGCTACACCTTC. This sequence encodes CAGKDGTFLRYGYTF. This chain connects TRBV30 to TRBJ1-2, with a weak D call TRBD1 (6 bases). V lost 8 bases, J lost 4 bases, and 23 bases lay in between. CDR1 is GTSNPN and CDR2 is SVGIG in the germline V gene (reference sequence). The CDR3 is 15 residues long.

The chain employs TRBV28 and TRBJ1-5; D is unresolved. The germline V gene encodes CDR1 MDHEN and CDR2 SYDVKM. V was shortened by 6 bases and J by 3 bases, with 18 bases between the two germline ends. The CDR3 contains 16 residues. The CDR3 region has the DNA TGTGCCAGCAGCTGGTGGACGAGGGTGGACAATCAGCCCCAGCATTTT. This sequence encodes CASSWWTRVDNQPQHF.

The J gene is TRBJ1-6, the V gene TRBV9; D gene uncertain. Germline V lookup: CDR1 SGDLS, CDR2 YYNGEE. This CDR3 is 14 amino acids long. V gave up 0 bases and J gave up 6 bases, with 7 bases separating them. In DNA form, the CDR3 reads TGTGCCAGCAGCGTAGGACTGACTAATTCACCCCTCCACTTT. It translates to CASSVGLTNSPLHF.

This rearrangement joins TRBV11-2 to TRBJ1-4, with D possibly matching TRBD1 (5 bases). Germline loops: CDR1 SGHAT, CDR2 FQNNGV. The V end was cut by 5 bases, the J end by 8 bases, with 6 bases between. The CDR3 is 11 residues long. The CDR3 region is CASSDSEKLFF. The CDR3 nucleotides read TGTGCCAGCAGCGACAGCGAAAAACTGTTTTTT.

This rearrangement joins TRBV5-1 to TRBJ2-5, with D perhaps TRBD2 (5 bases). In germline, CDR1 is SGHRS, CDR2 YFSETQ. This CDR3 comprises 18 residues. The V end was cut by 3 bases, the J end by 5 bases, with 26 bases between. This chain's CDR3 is CASSYRVSTDPTGETQYF. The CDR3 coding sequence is TGCGCCAGCAGCTACCGGGTTTCAACTGATCCCACGGGGGAGACCCAGTACTTC. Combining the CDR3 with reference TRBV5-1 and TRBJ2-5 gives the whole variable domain KAGVTQTPRYLIKTRGQQVTLSCSPISGHRSVSWYQQTPGQGLQFLFEYFSETQRNKGNFPGRFSGRQFSNSRSEMNVSTLELGDSALYLCASSYRVSTDPTGETQYFGPGTRLLVL.

The CDR3 bases are TGTGCCAGGGCAGGGACAGGCAAAAATGAAAAACTGTTTTTT. Protein sequence: CARAGTGKNEKLFF. This chain links TRBV2 with TRBJ1-4, with 8 positions matching TRBD1. CDR1 SNHLY and CDR2 FYNNEI come from the germline V gene. CDR3 size: 14 residues. With V trimmed by 9 bases and J by 5 bases, 8 bases remained unmatched.

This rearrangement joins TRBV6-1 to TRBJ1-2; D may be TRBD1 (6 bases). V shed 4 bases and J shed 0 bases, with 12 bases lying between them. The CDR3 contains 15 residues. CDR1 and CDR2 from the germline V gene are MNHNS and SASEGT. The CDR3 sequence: CASSAPNRANYGYTF. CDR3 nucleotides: TGTGCCAGCAGTGCCCCGAACAGGGCTAACTATGGCTACACCTTC.

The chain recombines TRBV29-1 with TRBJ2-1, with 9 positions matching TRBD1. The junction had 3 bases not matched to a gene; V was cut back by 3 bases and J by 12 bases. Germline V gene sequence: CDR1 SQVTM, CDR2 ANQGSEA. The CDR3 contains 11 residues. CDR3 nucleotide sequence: TGCAGCGTTGATTCGGGACAGGGGCAGTTCTTC. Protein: CSVDSGQGQFF.

The CDR3 loop reads CASSKGQGREAFF. In DNA form, the CDR3 reads TGTGCCAGCAGTAAGGGACAGGGCCGTGAAGCTTTCTTT. The rearrangement uses TRBV2 and TRBJ1-1, with 9 bases that match TRBD1. This CDR3 region has 13 residues. V lost 5 bases to trimming and J lost 7 bases; unmatched junction nucleotides: 5. Germline V lookup: CDR1 SNHLY, CDR2 FYNNEI.

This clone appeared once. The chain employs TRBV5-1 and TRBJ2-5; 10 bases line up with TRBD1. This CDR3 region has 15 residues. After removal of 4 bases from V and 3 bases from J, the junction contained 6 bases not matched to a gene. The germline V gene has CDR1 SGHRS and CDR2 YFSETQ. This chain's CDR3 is CASSQGQGMEETQYF. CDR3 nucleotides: TGCGCCAGCAGCCAGGGACAGGGGATGGAAGAGACCCAGTACTTC.

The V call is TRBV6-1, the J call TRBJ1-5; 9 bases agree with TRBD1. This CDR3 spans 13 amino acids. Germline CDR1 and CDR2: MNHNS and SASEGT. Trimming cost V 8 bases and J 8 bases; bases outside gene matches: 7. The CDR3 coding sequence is TGTGCCAGCCACAGGGGGCTGAGCGAGCCCCAGCATTTT. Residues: CASHRGLSEPQHF.

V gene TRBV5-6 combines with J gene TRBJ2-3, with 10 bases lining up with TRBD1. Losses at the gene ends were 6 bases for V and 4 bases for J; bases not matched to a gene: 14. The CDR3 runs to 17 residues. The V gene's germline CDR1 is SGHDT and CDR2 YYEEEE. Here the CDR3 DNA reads TGTGCCAGCAATCCCAGGCGGACAGGGGGTTTGTCAGATACGCAGTATTTT. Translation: CASNPRRTGGLSDTQYF. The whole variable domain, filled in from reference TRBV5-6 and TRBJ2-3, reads DAGVTQSPTHLIKTRGQQVTLRCSPKSGHDTVSWYQQALGQGPQFIFQYYEEEERQRGNFPDRFSGHQFPNYSSELNVNALLLGDSALYLCASNPRRTGGLSDTQYFGPGTRLTVL.

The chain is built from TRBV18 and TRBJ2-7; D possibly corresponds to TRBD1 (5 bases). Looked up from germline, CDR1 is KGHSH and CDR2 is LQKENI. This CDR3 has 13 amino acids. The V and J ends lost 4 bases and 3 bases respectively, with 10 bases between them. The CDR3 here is CASSREQVYEQYF. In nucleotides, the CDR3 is TGTGCCAGCTCACGAGAACAGGTCTACGAGCAGTACTTC.

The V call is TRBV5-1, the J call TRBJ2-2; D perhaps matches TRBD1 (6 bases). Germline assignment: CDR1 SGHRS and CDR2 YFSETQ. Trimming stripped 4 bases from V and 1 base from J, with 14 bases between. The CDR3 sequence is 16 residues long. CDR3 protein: CASSLGQLENTGELFF. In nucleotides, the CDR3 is TGCGCCAGCAGCCTTGGACAGTTAGAGAACACCGGGGAGCTGTTTTTT.

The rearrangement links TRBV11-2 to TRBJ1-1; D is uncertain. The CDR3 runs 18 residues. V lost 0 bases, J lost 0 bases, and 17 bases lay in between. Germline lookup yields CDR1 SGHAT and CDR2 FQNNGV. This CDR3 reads CASSLEPPGLDMNTEAFF. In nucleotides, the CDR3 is TGTGCCAGCAGCTTAGAGCCCCCAGGTTTAGACATGAACACTGAAGCTTTCTTT.